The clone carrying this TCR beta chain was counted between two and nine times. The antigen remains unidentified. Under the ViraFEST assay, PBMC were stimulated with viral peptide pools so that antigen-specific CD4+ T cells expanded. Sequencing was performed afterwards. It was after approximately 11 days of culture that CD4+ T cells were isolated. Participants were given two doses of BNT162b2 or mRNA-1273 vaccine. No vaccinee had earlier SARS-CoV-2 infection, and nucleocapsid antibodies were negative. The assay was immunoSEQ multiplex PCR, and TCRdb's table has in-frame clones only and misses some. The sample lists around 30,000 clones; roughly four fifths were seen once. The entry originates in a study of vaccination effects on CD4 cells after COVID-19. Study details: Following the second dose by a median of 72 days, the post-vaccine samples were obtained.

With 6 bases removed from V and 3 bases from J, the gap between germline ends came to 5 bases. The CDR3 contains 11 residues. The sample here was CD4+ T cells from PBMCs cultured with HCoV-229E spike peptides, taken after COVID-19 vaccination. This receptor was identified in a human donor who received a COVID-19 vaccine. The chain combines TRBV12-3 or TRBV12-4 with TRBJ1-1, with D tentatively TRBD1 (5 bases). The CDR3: CASRQDTEAFF. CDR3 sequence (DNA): TGTGCCAGCAGACAGGACACTGAAGCTTTCTTT.